The 15 T cell receptor beta chains below come from one sample, sequenced in a study of T cells in women clearing cervical HPV infection. Assay: immunoSEQ multiplex PCR; the TCRdb copy retains only in-frame clones and omits some. The table lists 42,000 or so clones. What was sequenced was blood buffy coat. The receptors stem from a woman aged 18 to 69 with a cervical HPV16 infection that either progressed to CIN3+ or cleared (not recorded which).

On this clone: The read terminates 3 residues ahead of where the CDR3 ends, so the germline J gene completes it. V and J are TRBV10-3 and TRBJ2-2; no clear D gene. This CDR3 comprises 12 residues. Germline assignment: CDR1 ENHRY and CDR2 SYGVKD. The V gene lost 7 bases and the J gene lost 5 bases, with 8 bases spanning the gap. Partial CDR3 DNA: TGTGCCATCAAAGCTAGAACCGGGGAG. This gives the protein CAIKARTGE. The complete CDR3 sequence is CAIKARTGELFF.

About this clone itself: The sequence runs out 3 residues before the end of the CDR3; the remainder is reconstructed from the germline J gene. This chain connects TRBV7-2 to TRBJ2-7; unclear D gene. The CDR3 has 11 residues. Germline V gene data show CDR1 as SGHTA and CDR2 as FQGNSA. V was cut by 5 bases and J by 3 bases, with 5 bases left in between. The CDR3 loop reads CASSLIYEQYF. The CDR3 DNA, read in part, is TGTGCCAGCAGCCTTATCTACGAG. Drawing the rest from reference TRBV7-2 and TRBJ2-7, the complete variable domain is GAGVSQSPSNKVTEKGKDVELRCDPISGHTALYWYRQSLGQGLEFLIYFQGNSAPDKSGLPSDRFSAERTGGSVSTLTIQRTQQEDSAVYLCASSLIYEQYFGPGTRLTVT.

On this clone: The observed sequence ends 3 residues before the CDR3 terminus, with the missing tail filled in from the germline J gene. The chain carries TRBV24-1 and TRBJ1-5, with D possibly being TRBD1 (6 bases). The CDR3 contains 14 residues. Trimming pared 3 bases from V and 4 bases from J, leaving 9 bases between. Per germline, CDR1 KGHDR and CDR2 SFDVKD. CDR3 protein: CATSDGGANQPQHF. CDR3 DNA, as far as it was read: TGTGCCACCAGTGATGGGGGGGCGAATCAGCCC.

To note about this clone: The CDR3 extends 3 residues past the end of the read, so its final part is completed from the germline J gene. The chain carries TRBV7-9 and TRBJ2-5, with D perhaps TRBD2 (6 bases). Germline V gene lookup returns CDR1 SEHNR and CDR2 FQNEAQ (reference sequence). With 4 bases removed from V and 7 bases from J, the gap between germline ends came to 16 bases. The CDR3 is made up of 14 amino acids. Incomplete CDR3 DNA: TGTGCCAGCAGCTGGGACTCCCGGGGCGGGACC. This sequence encodes CASSWDSRGGT. The full CDR3 reads CASSWDSRGGTQYF.

As concerns this clone: The missing CDR3 end, 3 residues past where the read stops, is filled in from the germline J gene. The rearrangement uses TRBV5-3 and TRBJ2-1, with TRBD1 as a possible D gene (6 bases). TRBV5-3 is annotated as an ORF whose role is uncertain. CDR3 length: 11 residues. The V end lost 6 bases, the J end lost 5 bases, and 6 bases lay between the germline ends. The CDR3 DNA, read in part, is TGTGCCAGAAAGGGGGACAATGAG. It translates to CARKGDNE. The whole CDR3 sequence reads CARKGDNEQFF.

On this clone: The read ends 3 residues early relative to the CDR3; the germline J gene fills the gap. The chain uses TRBV12-5 and TRBJ2-7; TRBD1 is a possible D gene (7 bases). Trimming took off 5 bases at V and 2 bases at J, with 13 bases between the two ends. The CDR3 has 14 residues. Germline CDR1 reads LGHNT; CDR2 reads FRNRAP. The CDR3 DNA, read in part, is TGTGCTAGTGGTCCGCGGGACAGAGCCTACGAG. The encoded protein is CASGPRDRAYE. The complete CDR3 protein is CASGPRDRAYEQYF. The whole variable domain, filled in from reference TRBV12-5 and TRBJ2-7, reads DARVTQTPRHKVTEMGQEVTMRCQPILGHNTVFWYRQTMMQGLELLAYFRNRAPLDDSGMPKDRFSAEMPDATLATLKIQPSEPRDSAVYFCASGPRDRAYEQYFGPGTRLTVT.

Regarding this clone: The read ends 3 residues before the CDR3 terminus; that terminus is restored from the germline J gene. The chain is built from TRBV29-1 and TRBJ1-2; TRBD1 is a possible D gene (5 bases). V lost 3 bases and J lost 2, with 7 bases in between. In germline, CDR1 is SQVTM, CDR2 ANQGSEA. This CDR3 spans 12 amino acids. The sequenced part of the CDR3 DNA is TGCAGCGTTGACAGGGCCAACTATGGC. It encodes CSVDRANYG. The whole CDR3 is CSVDRANYGYTF. Full variable domain (remainder filled in from reference TRBV29-1 and TRBJ1-2): SAVISQKPSRDICQRGTSLTIQCQVDSQVTMMFWYRQQPGQSLTLIATANQGSEATYESGFVIDKFPISRPNLTFSTLTVSNMSPEDSSIYLCSVDRANYGYTFGSGTRLTVV.

A remark on this clone: Read data end 3 residues before the CDR3 end; the end is taken from the germline J gene. Other DNA sequences in the sample encode the same CDR3. The chain uses TRBV7-9 and TRBJ2-1; 7 nucleotides align to TRBD1. Unmatched junction bases numbered 8, after V lost 5 bases and J lost 4 bases. This CDR3 has 15 amino acids. Germline V gene lookup returns CDR1 SEHNR and CDR2 FQNEAQ (reference sequence). CDR3 DNA, as far as it was read: TGTGCCAGCAGCCTAAGAGGGGGCGAATACAATGAG. The encoded protein is CASSLRGGEYNE. The full-length CDR3 reads as CASSLRGGEYNEQFF. The whole variable domain, remainder taken from reference TRBV7-9 and TRBJ2-1, is DTGVSQNPRHKITKRGQNVTFRCDPISEHNRLYWYRQTLGQGPEFLTYFQNEAQLEKSRLLSDRFSAERPKGSFSTLEIQRTEQGDSAMYLCASSLRGGEYNEQFFGPGTRLTVL.

Concerning this clone itself: With the read ending 3 residues before the CDR3 end, the germline J gene is used to fill in that end. The chain carries TRBV5-1 and TRBJ2-2; TRBD2 matches at 12 bases. CDR1 SGHRS and CDR2 YFSETQ come from the germline V gene. Trimming cost V 0 bases and J 7 bases; bases outside gene matches: 4. This CDR3 is 16 amino acids long. CDR3 sequence: CASSLGTSGASGELFF. CDR3 DNA (partial): TGCGCCAGCAGCTTGGGGACTAGCGGGGCCAGCGGGGAG.

On this clone itself: The read terminates 3 residues before the CDR3 end, so the remaining end is supplied by the germline J gene. The chain is built from TRBV27 and TRBJ1-2, with 8 bases aligning to TRBD1. Germline V gives CDR1 MNHEY, CDR2 SMNVEV (reference sequence). The ends lost 1 base at V and 6 bases at J; junction bases unmatched: 7. CDR3 length: 15 residues. The DNA read from the CDR3 is TGTGCCAGCAGTTTATTAGCCCAGGGGGCGAATGGC. Its translation: CASSLLAQGANG. The entire CDR3 sequence reads CASSLLAQGANGYTF.

As to this clone: The read ends 3 residues before the CDR3 terminus; that terminus is restored from the germline J gene. The chain is built from TRBV20-1 and TRBJ2-2; D might be TRBD1 (6 bases). The CDR3 has 14 amino acids. CDR1 and CDR2 from the germline V gene are DFQATT and SNEGSKA (reference sequence). V lost 3 bases, J lost 4 bases, and 12 bases lay in between. The CDR3 DNA, read in part, is TGCAGTGCTAGGTTGGGACAAGTCACCGGGGAG. Translated, it gives CSARLGQVTGE. The entire CDR3 sequence reads CSARLGQVTGELFF.

In regard to this clone: From the germline J gene comes the end of the CDR3, since the read stops 3 residues before it. Other DNA sequences in the sample encode the same CDR3. This chain links TRBV5-1 with TRBJ2-7, with a possible D match to TRBD2 (5 bases). The CDR3 runs 14 residues. The germline V and J ends were trimmed by 6 bases and 1 base, with 14 bases remaining between them. The germline gives CDR1 SGHRS, CDR2 YFSETQ. The CDR3 region is CASTPLTGSYEQYF. CDR3 bases read: TGCGCCAGCACACCCCTAACGGGGTCCTACGAG. The full variable domain, in which reference TRBV5-1 and TRBJ2-7 provide the parts outside the CDR3, is KAGVTQTPRYLIKTRGQQVTLSCSPISGHRSVSWYQQTPGQGLQFLFEYFSETQRNKGNFPGRFSGRQFSNSRSEMNVSTLELGDSALYLCASTPLTGSYEQYFGPGTRLTVT.

As concerns this clone: With the read ending 3 residues before the CDR3 end, the germline J gene is used to fill in that end. This chain joins TRBV19 and TRBJ1-4, with D uncertain. From germline, CDR1 is LNHDA and CDR2 SQIVND (reference sequence). The CDR3 consists of 17 residues. Trimming removed 1 base at V and 0 bases at J, with 12 bases between. The sequenced part of the CDR3 DNA is TGTGCCAGTAGTATAGTTGGATTCGGGGCAACTAATGAAAAA. Translating gives CASSIVGFGATNEK. The full-length CDR3 reads as CASSIVGFGATNEKLFF.

A remark on this clone: The read terminates 3 residues ahead of where the CDR3 ends, so the germline J gene completes it. This chain connects TRBV5-1 to TRBJ2-3, with D possibly being TRBD1 (6 bases). CDR3 length: 14 residues. V lost 4 bases to trimming and J lost 1 base, with 10 bases between them. CDR1 is SGHRS, CDR2 YFSETQ, per germline. The CDR3 region is CASSAPGGTDTQYF. CDR3 DNA (partial): TGCGCCAGCAGCGCCCCAGGGGGCACAGATACG.

About this clone itself: The sequenced fragment ends 3 residues before the CDR3 boundary, so the rest is inferred from the germline J gene. The genes are TRBV7-3 and TRBJ2-3; TRBD2 matches at 9 bases. Trimming cost V 2 bases and J 2 bases; bases outside gene matches: 5. The CDR3 is 16 residues long. Germline V gives CDR1 SGHTA, CDR2 FQGTGA. The sequenced part of the CDR3 DNA is TGTGCCAGCAGCTTAGCGGGGGGGCGGAACACAGATACG. As protein: CASSLAGGRNTDT. The complete CDR3 reads CASSLAGGRNTDTQYF.